The 16 T cell receptor beta chains listed next were all sequenced from one sample in a study of blood T cell repertoires in COVID-19. TCRdb keeps only in-frame clones here, not all; method: immunoSEQ multiplex PCR. This table has around 63,000 clones, 88% appearing once. Sequencing input: peripheral blood. All receptors derive from a man in his forties or fifties with active COVID-19.

The rearrangement joins TRBV5-1 to TRBJ1-6; D might be TRBD1 (5 bases). This CDR3 is built from 15 residues. V was shortened by 4 bases and J by 5 bases, with 13 bases between the two germline ends. Germline CDR1 SGHRS, CDR2 YFSETQ. CDR3 residues: CASSLDRGNNSPLHF. In DNA form, the CDR3 reads TGCGCCAGCAGCCTCGACCGGGGGAATAATTCACCCCTCCACTTT.

The chain couples TRBV10-3 to TRBJ1-1; 11 nucleotides match TRBD1. From germline, CDR1 is ENHRY and CDR2 SYGVKD. The J segment lost 3 bases and the V segment lost 6 bases, leaving 15 bases of the junction unmatched. This CDR3 has 18 residues. The DNA of the CDR3 is TGTGCCATCAGGAAGGGACAGGGGGGTGTCGGGACTCACACTGAAGCTTTCTTT. Its translation: CAIRKGQGGVGTHTEAFF.

The chain is built from TRBV30 and TRBJ1-1; D unclear. The CDR3 spans 13 residues. Germline V lookup: CDR1 GTSNPN, CDR2 SVGIG (reference sequence). V shed 4 bases and J shed 1 base, with 10 bases lying between them. The chain's CDR3 is CAWTRTSNTEAFF. CDR3 in DNA: TGTGCCTGGACGAGGACTTCGAACACTGAAGCTTTCTTT.

CDR3 residues: CATYRVSNTEAFF. In nucleotides, the CDR3 is TGTGCCACCTACAGGGTGTCTAACACTGAAGCTTTCTTT. The V call is TRBV12-3 or TRBV12-4, the J call TRBJ1-1; possibly TRBD1 for D (6 bases). The CDR3 has 13 amino acids. V lost 10 bases, J lost 2 bases, and 14 bases lay in between.

This clone was recorded once. The rearrangement joins TRBV6-8 to TRBJ2-7, with D possibly TRBD2 on 6 matching bases. The CDR3 sequence is 15 residues long. V lost 6 bases and J lost 6, with 21 bases in between. The V gene's germline CDR1 is MNHGY and CDR2 SAAAGT. The CDR3 spells CASRPGVVKRSEQYF. In DNA form, the CDR3 reads TGTGCCAGCAGACCGGGGGTAGTCAAAAGATCCGAGCAGTACTTC.

V gene TRBV27 combines with J gene TRBJ1-1; possible D gene TRBD1, 5 bases. CDR1 is MNHEY, CDR2 SMNVEV, per germline (reference sequence). The CDR3 is 16 amino acids. Deletions cut 0 bases from V and 3 bases from J, with 14 bases between. This CDR3 is CASSLSMGGSDTEAFF. CDR3 in DNA: TGTGCCAGCAGTTTATCGATGGGGGGAAGTGACACTGAAGCTTTCTTT.

This rearrangement joins TRBV4-2 to TRBJ1-2; TRBD1 is a possible D gene (6 bases). The CDR3 runs to 14 residues. Germline V lookup: CDR1 LGHNA, CDR2 YNFKEQ. V lost 0 bases and J lost 7, with 12 bases in between. The CDR3 DNA follows: TGTGCCAGCAGCCAAGACAGGGGCATAGGTGGCTACACCTTC. Translated, it gives CASSQDRGIGGYTF.

The chain employs TRBV11-3 and TRBJ2-3, with 7 nucleotides matching TRBD1. Per the germline V gene, CDR1 is SGHNT and CDR2 is YENEEA. Germline trimming cut 3 bases from V and 5 bases from J; bases unmatched to any gene: 2. This CDR3 has 13 amino acids. In DNA form, the CDR3 reads TGTGCCAGCAGCTTTCGACAGGGAGATACGCAGTATTTT. Encoded protein: CASSFRQGDTQYF.

This clone was seen once. The chain uses TRBV5-1 and TRBJ1-1; no clear D. The CDR3 totals 13 residues. V dropped 1 base and J dropped 2 bases, with 6 bases sitting between them. Germline lookup yields CDR1 SGHRS and CDR2 YFSETQ. DNA of the CDR3: TGCGCCAGCAGCTTGAGACTAAACACTGAAGCTTTCTTT. Residues: CASSLRLNTEAFF.

V is TRBV2 and J is TRBJ2-4, with 9 positions matching TRBD1. The germline V gene has CDR1 SNHLY and CDR2 FYNNEI. CDR3 size: 14 residues. J lost 9 bases, V lost 4 bases, and 7 bases had no gene match. CDR3 sequence: CASSVEGQGPIQYF. Written as DNA, the CDR3 is TGTGCCAGCAGTGTGGAGGGACAGGGCCCCATTCAGTACTTC.

The genes are TRBV5-1 and TRBJ2-3; D is ambiguous. There are 14 residues in the CDR3. Germline CDR1 reads SGHRS; CDR2 reads YFSETQ. The ends were cut back, 0 bases at V and 0 bases at J, with 5 bases in the middle. CDR3 nucleotide sequence: TGCGCCAGCAGCTTGGGGCCCAGCACAGATACGCAGTATTTT. This sequence encodes CASSLGPSTDTQYF. The full variable domain, rest sourced from reference TRBV5-1 and TRBJ2-3, is KAGVTQTPRYLIKTRGQQVTLSCSPISGHRSVSWYQQTPGQGLQFLFEYFSETQRNKGNFPGRFSGRQFSNSRSEMNVSTLELGDSALYLCASSLGPSTDTQYFGPGTRLTVL.

CDR3 in amino acids: CASTPGGTSSYEQYF. CDR3 nucleotide sequence: TGTGCCAGTACCCCGGGGGGGACGAGCTCCTACGAGCAGTACTTC. The chain joins TRBV19 to TRBJ2-7; 8 bases align to TRBD2. CDR1 is LNHDA, CDR2 SQIVND, per germline (reference sequence). V was pared by 7 bases and J by 0 bases, with 8 bases of the junction left unmatched. This CDR3 comprises 15 residues. Full variable domain (rest looked up from reference TRBV19 and TRBJ2-7): DGGITQSPKYLFRKEGQNVTLSCEQNLNHDAMYWYRQDPGQGLRLIYYSQIVNDFQKGDIAEGYSVSREKKESFPLTVTSAQKNPTAFYLCASTPGGTSSYEQYFGPGTRLTVT.

The chain recombines TRBV6-6 with TRBJ1-2, with D tentatively TRBD1 (6 bases). In germline, CDR1 is MNHNY, CDR2 SVGAGI (reference sequence). CDR3 length: 15 amino acids. The V end lost 6 bases, the J end lost 4 bases, and 18 bases lay between the germline ends. CDR3 loop: CASSPQAQGTYGYTF. In DNA form, the CDR3 reads TGTGCCAGCAGCCCACAGGCGCAGGGGACCTATGGCTACACCTTC.

The chain employs TRBV18 and TRBJ1-1; the D gene is possibly TRBD1 (6 bases). The CDR3 runs to 13 residues. Germline V gene data show CDR1 as KGHSH and CDR2 as LQKENI. Deletions cut 10 bases from V and 3 bases from J, with 15 bases between. CDR3 loop: CATSMGADTEAFF. The CDR3 nucleotides read TGTGCCACCTCTATGGGGGCGGACACTGAAGCTTTCTTT.

In regard to this clone: This sample also contains other DNA sequences that code for the same CDR3. The chain is built from TRBV5-6 and TRBJ1-5; 7 bases map to TRBD1. CDR3 length equals 14 residues. Losses at the gene ends were 4 bases for V and 1 base for J; bases not matched to a gene: 2. In germline, CDR1 is SGHDT, CDR2 YYEEEE. CDR3 amino acids: CASSLGQSNQPQHF. The CDR3, as DNA: TGTGCCAGCAGCCTGGGACAGAGCAATCAGCCCCAGCATTTT.

The CDR3: CASSTGTASYEQYF. The CDR3 DNA sequence: TGTGCCAGTAGTACCGGGACAGCCTCCTACGAGCAGTACTTC. The chain uses TRBV19 and TRBJ2-7, with 7 bases lining up with TRBD1. Trimming at V came to 4 bases and at J to 0 bases, leaving 3 bases not matched to a gene. The CDR3 loop spans 14 amino acids. CDR1 is LNHDA, CDR2 SQIVND, per germline (reference sequence).